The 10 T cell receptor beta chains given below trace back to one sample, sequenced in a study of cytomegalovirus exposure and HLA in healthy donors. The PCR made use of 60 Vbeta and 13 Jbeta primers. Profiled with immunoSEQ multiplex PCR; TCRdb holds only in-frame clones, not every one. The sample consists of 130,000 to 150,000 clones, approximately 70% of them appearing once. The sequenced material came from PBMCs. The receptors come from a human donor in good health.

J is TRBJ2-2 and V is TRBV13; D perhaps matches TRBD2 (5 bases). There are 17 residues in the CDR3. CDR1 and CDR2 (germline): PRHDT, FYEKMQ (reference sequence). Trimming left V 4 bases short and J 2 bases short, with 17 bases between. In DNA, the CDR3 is TGTGCCAGCAGCTCCTCCTCGGGGTGGCTTAACACCGGGGAGCTGTTTTTT. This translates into CASSSSSGWLNTGELFF.

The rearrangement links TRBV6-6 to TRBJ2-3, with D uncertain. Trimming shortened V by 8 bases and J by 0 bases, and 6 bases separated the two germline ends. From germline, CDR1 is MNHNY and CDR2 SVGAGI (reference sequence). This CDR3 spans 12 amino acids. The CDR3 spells CASGGSTDTQYF. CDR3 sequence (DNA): TGTGCCAGCGGCGGTAGCACAGATACGCAGTATTTT.

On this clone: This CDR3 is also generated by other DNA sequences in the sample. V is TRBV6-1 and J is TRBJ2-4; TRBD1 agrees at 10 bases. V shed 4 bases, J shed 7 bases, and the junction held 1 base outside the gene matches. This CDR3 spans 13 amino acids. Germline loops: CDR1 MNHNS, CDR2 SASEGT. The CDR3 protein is CASSGTGGNIQYF. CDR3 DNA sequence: TGTGCCAGCAGTGGGACAGGGGGTAACATTCAGTACTTC.

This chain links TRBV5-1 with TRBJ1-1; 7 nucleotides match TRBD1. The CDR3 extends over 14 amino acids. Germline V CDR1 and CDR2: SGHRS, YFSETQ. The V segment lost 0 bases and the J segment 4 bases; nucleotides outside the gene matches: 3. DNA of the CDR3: TGCGCCAGCAGCTTGGGAGACAGGGTCACTGAAGCTTTCTTT. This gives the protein CASSLGDRVTEAFF.

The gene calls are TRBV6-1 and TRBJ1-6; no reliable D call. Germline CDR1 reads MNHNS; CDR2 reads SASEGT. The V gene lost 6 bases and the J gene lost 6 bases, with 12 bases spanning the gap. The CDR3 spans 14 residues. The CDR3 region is CASRGERVNSPLHF. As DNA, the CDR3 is TGTGCCAGCAGGGGAGAGCGGGTTAATTCACCCCTCCACTTT.

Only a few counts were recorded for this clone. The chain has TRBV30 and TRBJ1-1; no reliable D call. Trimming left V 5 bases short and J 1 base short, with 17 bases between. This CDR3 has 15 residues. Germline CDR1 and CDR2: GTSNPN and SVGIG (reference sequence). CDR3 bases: TGTGCCTGGTCCCGGTTTTTGTCGTGGAACACTGAAGCTTTCTTT. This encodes CAWSRFLSWNTEAFF.

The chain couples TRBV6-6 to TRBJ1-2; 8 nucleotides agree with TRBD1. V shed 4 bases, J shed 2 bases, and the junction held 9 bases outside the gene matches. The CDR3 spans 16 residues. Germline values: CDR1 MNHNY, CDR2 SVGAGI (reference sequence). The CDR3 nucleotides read TGTGCCAGCAGTTGGGCAGGGGGCGGCGAGAACTATGGCTACACCTTC. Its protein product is CASSWAGGGENYGYTF.

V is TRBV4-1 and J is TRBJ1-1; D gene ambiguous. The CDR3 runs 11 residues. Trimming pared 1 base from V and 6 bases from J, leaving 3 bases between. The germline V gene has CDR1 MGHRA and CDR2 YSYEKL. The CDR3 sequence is CASSQGPEAFF. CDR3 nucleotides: TGCGCCAGCAGCCAAGGGCCTGAAGCTTTCTTT.

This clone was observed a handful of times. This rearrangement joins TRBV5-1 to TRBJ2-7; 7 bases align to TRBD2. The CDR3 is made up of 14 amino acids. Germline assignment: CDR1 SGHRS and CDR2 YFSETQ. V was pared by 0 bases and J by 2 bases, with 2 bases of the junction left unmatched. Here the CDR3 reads CASSLGLATYEQYF. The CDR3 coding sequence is TGCGCCAGCAGCTTGGGACTAGCAACCTACGAGCAGTACTTC.

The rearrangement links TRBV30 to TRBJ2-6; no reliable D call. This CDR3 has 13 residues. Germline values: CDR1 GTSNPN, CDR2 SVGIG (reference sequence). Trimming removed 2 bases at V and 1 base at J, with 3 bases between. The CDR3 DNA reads TGTGCCTGGAGTCCGTCTGGGGCCAACGTCCTGACTTTC. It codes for CAWSPSGANVLTF.